This T cell receptor beta chain is drawn from a study of T cell changes during pregnancy in multiple sclerosis. The CDR3 covers 14 residues. The germline V and J ends were trimmed by 3 bases and 2 bases, with 8 bases remaining between them. Germline CDR1 SGHDT, CDR2 YYEEEE. The protocol was immunoSEQ multiplex PCR, while the TCRdb copy is restricted to in-frame clones and leaves out a portion. Of 23,000 or so clones listed, roughly 89% are singletons. The chain joins TRBV5-6 to TRBJ2-2; D gene uncertain. The TCR originated in a female donor in good health, enrolled as a control in a pregnancy study. The material was CD8+ T cells from peripheral blood mononuclear cells, obtained in the first trimester of pregnancy. The CDR3 DNA follows: TGTGCCAGCAGCTCATACAGTAACACCGGGGAGCTGTTTTTT. This sequence encodes CASSSYSNTGELFF.